This TCR beta chain was captured by sequencing in a study of blood T cell repertoires in COVID-19 (dated by TCRdb to about 2020). About the full investigation: Samples covering the acute and convalescent phases of COVID-19 were provided by collaborators in the United States, Italy and Spain. The prospective study material was composed of cDNA or gDNA derived from T cells, B-cell-depleted T cells, or PBMCs. Deeply sampled blood TCRbeta repertoires from subjects exposed to, actively infected with, or recovered from COVID-19 were included in the dataset. The repertoires were released in a freely available public database intended as a resource for research on the immune response to SARS-CoV-2. Samples were obtained from the ongoing ImmuneRACE study (first 160 participants) and from some 1,300 subjects provided by 6 global collaborators. The sample metadata nearly always contained a de-identified subject ID, COVID-19 status, age in years and sex. Where HLA class I and class II types were available, the types were taken from metadata supplied by the sample provider, not from assay-based typing. The paper's findings and limits, for the study overall: How much clinical and demographic metadata was included differed by source and by participant, and the metadata was provided uncurated.

CDR3 length: 14 amino acids, cysteine to phenylalanine. Just CDR3 DNA is preserved here, 42 bases in frame from base 1. Compared with germline, V lacks 5 bases and J lacks 8 bases; bases without a gene match: 6. CDR1 SGHAT and CDR2 FQNNGV are derived from the germline V gene. The collaborating institutions used their own protocols to collect whole blood in K2EDTA tubes. Collaborator samples were shipped for TCRbeta analysis as frozen whole blood, isolated PBMCs, or DNA extracted from either sample type. Turning to this clone: Its specific antigen is unknown. The sample holds no much larger clone one base away, and base qualities are not on file.

TCRbeta CDR3 regions were amplified from genomic DNA by means of the immunoSEQ Assay, a bias-controlled multiplex PCR. The paper's data handling went like this. Within the assay, amplification of reference gene primers was used to estimate how many nucleated cells each sample contained. To quantify the absolute abundance of each unique TCRbeta CDR3 rearrangement, sequence reads were collapsed and filtered. Productive Simpson clonality was computed per sample as the square root of Simpson's diversity index over productive rearrangements. TCRdb retrieved this table from immuneACCESS and kept in-frame rearrangements only. Not all clones are present; in checked studies, unresolved V genes account for under half, and no reason is known for the remainder. V, J and clone size are those of that table, while D and trimming were read from the DNA. This sample holds about 210,000 clones; 80% to 90% were observed only once. Jointly, the top ten make up about 8.9% of the sample.

This sequence uses TRBV11-2 and TRBJ2-1; 10 bases in the middle match TRBD1. Sequencing used peripheral blood. This TCR came from a man aged 45-60 years with active or convalescent COVID-19. CDR3 loop: CASSTTTGGHEQFF. The DNA sequence is as follows: TGTGCCAGCAGCACCACGACAGGGGGCCATGAGCAGTTCTTC.